This T cell receptor beta chain was identified during a study of cytomegalovirus exposure and HLA in healthy donors. Study-wide results and limits: The authors later linked a missense DCLRE1C variant to TCR beta V- and J-gene trimming. It was reported in a later analysis that an Asian-associated ancestry cluster showed fewer N-insertions than the roughly 670-donor mean.

The CDR3 runs 12 residues. Deletions cut 6 bases from V and 6 bases from J, with 12 bases between. The germline gives CDR1 SNHLY, CDR2 FYNNEI. With respect to this clone: No antigen is known for it.

Primers included in the PCR were 60 Vbeta and 13 Jbeta primers. Method: immunoSEQ multiplex PCR; TCRdb's copy keeps in-frame clones and lacks some. Recorded for this sample: tens of thousands of clones. The rearrangement joins TRBV2 to TRBJ2-7; D is possibly TRBD2 (5 bases). This TCR derives from a man aged 25-45 years in good health and CMV-seropositive. The sequencing input was PBMCs. This CDR3 reads CASRRAESEQYF. The CDR3 nucleotides are TGTGCCAGCAGGAGGGCGGAGTCCGAGCAGTACTTC.